One sample yielded the 18 T cell receptor beta chains listed below, sequenced in a study of beta chain features in type 1 diabetes (dated by TCRdb to between 2017 and 2018). Libraries were built with the immunoSEQ multiplex PCR assay. The High Capacity cDNA Reverse Transcription Kit was used to reverse transcribe all of the isolated RNA, meaning that expressed TCRB transcripts were what got sequenced. Drawn from immuneACCESS, this table holds only the in-frame rearrangements with V and J called that TCRdb kept. Clones are partly lost; checked studies trace under half to an unresolved V gene and leave the rest unexplained. The sample profile shows about 330,000 clones; 9.5% to 11% of them were found once. The ten largest clones add up to approximately 0.016% of the sample. The sample comprised naive CD4+ T cells from blood. The cell subset or site label, read with the paper, signifies: true naive CD4+ T cells. These receptors all stem from a woman aged 30 to 39 in good health.

The rearrangement joins TRBV29-1 to TRBJ2-7, with TRBD1 matching over 9 bases. The CDR3 length is 14 residues. Germline CDR1 is SQVTM and CDR2 is ANQGSEA. V was pared by 7 bases and J by 0 bases, with 7 bases of the junction left unmatched. CDR3 in amino acids: CSAKDRGSSYEQYF. DNA of the CDR3: TGCAGCGCAAAGGACAGGGGCAGCTCCTACGAGCAGTACTTC.

This clone was counted only a few times. This sequence joins TRBV2 and TRBJ2-7, with 10 bases aligning to TRBD2. This CDR3 has 15 residues. The V gene's germline CDR1 is SNHLY and CDR2 FYNNEI. Germline trimming cut 6 bases from V and 0 bases from J; bases unmatched to any gene: 5. CDR3 nucleotides: TGTGCCAGCAGCCCTAGCGGGAGCTTCTCCTACGAGCAGTACTTC. Amino acids: CASSPSGSFSYEQYF.

This clone was observed a few times. The chain employs TRBV27 and TRBJ1-2, with 7 nucleotides matching TRBD1. Per the germline V gene, CDR1 is MNHEY and CDR2 is SMNVEV (reference sequence). This CDR3 has 14 amino acids. Germline trimming cut 5 bases from V and 0 bases from J; bases unmatched to any gene: 3. The CDR3 sequence: CASSDQGANYGYTF. As DNA, the CDR3 is TGTGCCAGCAGTGACCAGGGGGCTAACTATGGCTACACCTTC.

V gene TRBV7-2 combines with J gene TRBJ2-5; D is ambiguous. V lost 3 bases, J lost 3 bases, and 8 bases lay in between. There are 13 residues in the CDR3. The germline V gene has CDR1 SGHTA and CDR2 FQGNSA. The CDR3 is CASSLSTEETQYF. The CDR3 DNA follows: TGTGCCAGCAGCTTGTCTACCGAAGAGACCCAGTACTTC.

This clone was counted a few times. The rearrangement uses TRBV7-2 and TRBJ2-7; 11 nucleotides line up with TRBD2. Trimming removed 5 bases from V and 4 bases from J; junction bases left unmatched: 4. Germline V gene data show CDR1 as SGHTA and CDR2 as FQGNSA. The CDR3 has 14 residues. CDR3 DNA sequence: TGTGCCAGCAGCGGACTAGCGGGTGGGTACGAGCAGTACTTC. It yields the protein CASSGLAGGYEQYF.

V and J are TRBV19 and TRBJ2-7, with D unresolved. Looked up from germline, CDR1 is LNHDA and CDR2 is SQIVND (reference sequence). The CDR3 extends over 11 amino acids. V lost 5 bases and J 6 bases, leaving 8 bases between the germline ends. CDR3 DNA: TGTGCCAGTAGTCAAGCCGGCGAGCAGTACTTC. It translates to CASSQAGEQYF.

This clone was observed a handful of times. This sequence joins TRBV28 and TRBJ1-5; 10 bases match TRBD1. Germline loops: CDR1 MDHEN, CDR2 SYDVKM. Trimming removed 5 bases from V and 6 bases from J; junction bases left unmatched: 4. The CDR3 covers 14 residues. CDR3 sequence reads: CASSPGQGIQPQHF. CDR3 coding DNA: TGTGCCAGCAGTCCGGGACAGGGGATTCAGCCCCAGCATTTT.

This clone was counted a few times. The V call is TRBV10-3, the J call TRBJ2-2, with 9 bases that match TRBD2. The CDR3 has 13 amino acids. CDR1 and CDR2 from the germline V gene are ENHRY and SYGVKD. Trimming took 10 bases from V and 7 from J; bases not matched to a gene: 7. The CDR3 sequence: CATQGLAGGELFF. The CDR3 nucleotides read TGTGCCACCCAGGGACTAGCCGGCGGGGAGCTGTTTTTT.

The table lists this clone with a few counts. The rearrangement joins TRBV13 to TRBJ1-5; a weak D match, TRBD1 (6 bases). The germline V gene encodes CDR1 PRHDT and CDR2 FYEKMQ (reference sequence). The CDR3 contains 17 residues. V was clipped by 5 bases and J by 1 base, with 18 bases between them. The CDR3, as DNA: TGTGCCAGCAGCCCCGCCGTGGGGGCGAAGAGCAATCAGCCCCAGCATTTT. Encoded protein: CASSPAVGAKSNQPQHF.

The V call is TRBV9, the J call TRBJ2-3; D is perhaps TRBD2 (6 bases). Germline lookup yields CDR1 SGDLS and CDR2 YYNGEE. V was shortened by 0 bases and J by 6 bases, with 11 bases between the two germline ends. This CDR3 contains 14 residues. CDR3 DNA: TGTGCCAGCAGCGTAGTGGGGGGTCATGATACGCAGTATTTT. Amino acids: CASSVVGGHDTQYF.

The chain's CDR3 is CASSQDRRGGAGGGNEQFF. Written as DNA, the CDR3 is TGCGCCAGCAGCCAAGATCGAAGGGGCGGTGCGGGAGGGGGCAATGAGCAGTTCTTC. The chain uses TRBV4-3 and TRBJ2-1, with 9 bases that match TRBD2. The V and J ends lost 0 bases and 6 bases, in that order; junction bases with no gene match: 15. Germline values: CDR1 LGHNA, CDR2 YSLEER. This CDR3 is 19 amino acids long.

This clone came up a few times. This rearrangement joins TRBV5-1 to TRBJ2-7, with D maybe TRBD1 (6 bases). V was trimmed by 0 bases and J by 6 bases, leaving 16 bases between them. CDR1 is SGHRS and CDR2 is YFSETQ in the germline V gene. CDR3 length: 15 amino acids. CDR3 DNA sequence: TGCGCCAGCAGCTTGGCCGCACAGGGTCTCGGCGAGCAGTACTTC. It yields the protein CASSLAAQGLGEQYF.

This clone has only a few counts. The V gene is TRBV18, the J gene TRBJ2-5, with a possible D match to TRBD2 (5 bases). V lost 1 base and J lost 1, with 10 bases in between. Per the germline V gene, CDR1 is KGHSH and CDR2 is LQKENI. CDR3 length equals 15 residues. The CDR3 sequence is CASSPQGGTQETQYF. The CDR3 coding sequence is TGTGCCAGCTCACCACAAGGAGGAACCCAAGAGACCCAGTACTTC.

This clone was seen more than once but under ten times. This chain connects TRBV7-3 to TRBJ2-2, with 7 bases matching TRBD2. The CDR3 loop spans 15 amino acids. CDR1 and CDR2 (germline): SGHTA, FQGTGA. The V gene end was trimmed by 5 bases and the J gene end by 4 bases; junction bases not matched to a gene: 7. The CDR3 nucleotides read TGTGCCAGCAGCCGATCGGGGGAGGGCACCGGGGAGCTGTTTTTT. Amino acids: CASSRSGEGTGELFF.

This clone has a handful of counts. The chain employs TRBV6-6 and TRBJ2-1, with D possibly TRBD1 on 6 matching bases. Deletions cut 6 bases from V and 2 bases from J, with 11 bases between. The CDR3 runs to 14 residues. Germline values: CDR1 MNHNY, CDR2 SVGAGI (reference sequence). The CDR3 nucleotides are TGTGCCAGCAGCACGGGGACAACCTACAATGAGCAGTTCTTC. Amino acid sequence: CASSTGTTYNEQFF.

This clone appeared a few times. CDR3 sequence: CASSLRRQGASTDTQYF. Written as DNA, the CDR3 is TGTGCCAGCAGTTTACGAAGACAGGGTGCTAGCACAGATACGCAGTATTTT. The chain is built from TRBV6-4 and TRBJ2-3; 7 bases are shared with TRBD1. V shed 5 bases and J 0 bases; nucleotides not matched to a gene: 11. This CDR3 has 17 residues. The germline V gene encodes CDR1 MRHNA and CDR2 SNTAGT.

This clone was picked up a small number of times. The genes are TRBV19 and TRBJ1-5, with D uncertain. Germline values: CDR1 LNHDA, CDR2 SQIVND (reference sequence). The CDR3 contains 15 residues. Trimming removed 5 bases at V and 0 bases at J, with 11 bases between. The CDR3 bases are TGTGCCAGTAGTCGAGGGATGGTTAGCAATCAGCCCCAGCATTTT. Amino acid sequence: CASSRGMVSNQPQHF.

This clone appeared a few times. The CDR3 sequence is CAWSGQGAAEQFF. The CDR3 DNA sequence: TGTGCCTGGAGTGGACAGGGGGCGGCTGAGCAGTTCTTC. The chain links TRBV30 to TRBJ2-1; TRBD1 agrees at 10 bases. This CDR3 contains 13 residues. V lost 1 base and J lost 9; bases outside the gene matches: 3. Looked up from germline, CDR1 is GTSNPN and CDR2 is SVGIG (reference sequence).